The TCR beta chain under discussion was sequenced for a study of CD8 T cells in ankylosing spondylitis. This clonotype came up many times. Its antigen is not identified. Deletions cut 4 bases from V and 3 bases from J, with 9 bases between. This CDR3 contains 13 residues. Germline lookup yields CDR1 SEHNR and CDR2 FQNEAQ (reference sequence). One entry per CDR3 protein, called by TCRdb with MiXCR from the 5' RACE reads. The table has a few hundred thousand distinct CDR3 sequences, about 20% seen once; the top ten hold 25% to 40%. Study-level results: There was reportedly significant enrichment of clones that were disease-linked in matched ankylosing spondylitis synovial fluid.

The TCR sequence derives from a male donor with ankylosing spondylitis or in good health (not recorded which). The rearrangement links TRBV7-9 to TRBJ1-2; no definite D call. The sample taken for sequencing was blood, either unsorted or a sorted T cell fraction (not recorded which). The CDR3 region has the DNA TGTGCCAGCAGCTCAATCGCCGACTATGGCTACACCTTC. As protein: CASSSIADYGYTF.